This paragraph reports one TCR beta chain. Its target is unknown. Patients had residual fresh-frozen tumor tissue and more than two years of survival data. The PCR used 60 V beta and 13 J beta primers. Method: immunoSEQ multiplex PCR; TCRdb's copy keeps in-frame clones and lacks some. The repertoire holds 55,000 to 70,000 clones, with about 81% as singletons. The sample is drawn from a study of glioma-infiltrating T cells after dendritic cell vaccination. Broader study findings: No direct clonality-survival link was found; a diverse polyclonal response may matter. Few patients contributed both blood and tumor specimens.

The V and J ends lost 6 bases and 5 bases, in that order; junction bases with no gene match: 5. Per the germline V gene, CDR1 is ENHRY and CDR2 is SYGVKD. This CDR3 contains 14 residues. The clonotype was recovered from a human donor with glioblastoma. The chain has TRBV10-3 and TRBJ2-5; 11 nucleotides agree with TRBD2. The input for sequencing was blood, taken before dendritic cell vaccination. CDR3 coding DNA: TGTGCCATCAGGGATGCTAGCGGGGGGGAGACCCAGTACTTC. This translates into CAIRDASGGETQYF.